This TCR beta chain comes out of a study of CD8+CD57+ T cells in acquired aplastic anemia. This clonotype was recorded at least ten times. The CDR3 runs 15 residues. Trimming removed 3 bases from V and 4 bases from J, with 10 bases in between. Germline values: CDR1 MNHNY, CDR2 SVGAGI (reference sequence). Profiling that covered TCR beta VDJ and CDR3 relied on genomic DNA as its template. TCRdb re-called the reads through MiXCR, storing one row per CDR3 protein. The repertoire holds hundreds of thousands of distinct CDR3 sequences, with approximately 70% as singletons. The source of this sequence is a human donor in good health, serving as a control. The chain couples TRBV6-6 to TRBJ2-6, with a weak D call TRBD2 (5 bases). The specimen was sorted CD4+, CD8+, or CD8+CD57+ T cells (not recorded which) from PBMCs. The CDR3: CASSYRERGANVLTF. CDR3 nucleotide sequence: TGTGCCAGCAGTTATAGGGAGAGAGGGGCCAACGTCCTGACTTTC.